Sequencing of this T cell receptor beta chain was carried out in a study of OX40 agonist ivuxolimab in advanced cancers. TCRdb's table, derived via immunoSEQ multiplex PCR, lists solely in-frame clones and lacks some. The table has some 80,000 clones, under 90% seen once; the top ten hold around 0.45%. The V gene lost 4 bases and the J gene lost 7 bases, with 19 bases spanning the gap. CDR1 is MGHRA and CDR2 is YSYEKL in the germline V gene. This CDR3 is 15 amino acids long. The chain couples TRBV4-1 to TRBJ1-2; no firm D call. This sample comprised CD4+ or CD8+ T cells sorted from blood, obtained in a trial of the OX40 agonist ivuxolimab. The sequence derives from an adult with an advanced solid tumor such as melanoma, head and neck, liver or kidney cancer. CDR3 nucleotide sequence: TGCGCCAGCAGCCTGTATGGATCGAAGGACTCTGGCTACACCTTC. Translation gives CASSLYGSKDSGYTF.